This entry describes one T cell receptor (beta chain). Repertoires were generated with immunoSEQ multiplex PCR, while TCRdb's copy carries only in-frame clones and drops some. The data hold 200,000 to 250,000 clones, with roughly 83% observed a single time. This sample was taken from a study of blood T cell repertoires in COVID-19. The CDR3 consists of 18 residues. Germline V gene lookup returns CDR1 KGHDR and CDR2 SFDVKD. V was clipped by 5 bases and J by 2 bases; unmatched bases: 11. The source of this sequence is a woman in her thirties or forties with acute COVID-19. What was sequenced was PBMCs or T cells enriched from blood (not recorded which). The chain combines TRBV24-1 with TRBJ2-1; 10 nucleotides match TRBD2. CDR3 amino acids: CATSAPMLGLAAYNEQFF. DNA for the CDR3: TGTGCCACCAGTGCCCCCATGTTAGGACTAGCGGCCTACAATGAGCAGTTCTTC.